This T cell receptor (beta chain) appears in the sequencing data of a study of blood T cell repertoires in COVID-19. Across the study: Specimens from acute and convalescent COVID-19 originated in the United States, Italy and Spain. Sample material is recorded as cDNA or gDNA derived from T cells, B-cell-depleted T cells, or PBMCs.

Germline trimming cut 5 bases from V and 2 bases from J; bases unmatched to any gene: 7. Per the germline V gene, CDR1 is LNHDA and CDR2 is SQIVND (reference sequence). CDR3 size: 15 residues. The table came from immunoSEQ multiplex PCR; TCRdb's copy has only in-frame clones and leaves some out. This sample yields approximately 44,000 clones, of which about nine tenths are seen a single time; more than 6.5% belongs to the top ten. V usage is TRBV19 and J usage is TRBJ1-1, with TRBD1 matching 8 bases. The source of this sequence is a man between 60 and 70 years old with active COVID-19. Material: peripheral blood. CDR3 amino acids: CASSSTGGPNTEAFF. The CDR3, as DNA: TGTGCCAGTAGTTCCACAGGGGGACCCAACACTGAAGCTTTCTTT.